Described below is a single T cell receptor (beta chain) sequence and its context. Its antigen is still unknown. Fresh peripheral blood (over 9.5 ml) yielded the PBMCs. The data were obtained in a study of Graves' ophthalmopathy and Graves' hyperthyroidism. For the study at large: Prior to any treatment, peripheral blood was collected at the time of initial diagnosis. Regarding the study as a whole: For separating ophthalmopathy from stable hyperthyroidism, a 13-signature model gave 85% to 90% sensitivity and about 82% specificity.

There are 15 residues in the CDR3. The germline CDR1 and CDR2 sequences are SGHRS and YFSETQ. Trimming cost V 4 bases and J 1 base, with 12 bases left between them. Amplification of TCR beta CDR3 regions used RNA transcripts. The first round was an RT-PCR with HTBI primers, and the second round was a multiplex PCR. One entry per CDR3 protein results from TCRdb running MiXCR on the multiplex PCR reads. This table holds some 240,000 distinct CDR3 sequences, around 50% found once. This chain links TRBV5-1 with TRBJ1-5, with D hard to call. Material: peripheral blood. The origin of this receptor is an adult man with Graves' ophthalmopathy. CDR3 in amino acids: CASSQVTISNQPQHF. The CDR3 DNA sequence: TGCGCCAGCAGCCAAGTCACAATCAGCAATCAGCCCCAGCATTTT.